The 28 T cell receptor beta chains reported below all come from one sample, sequenced in a study of Ad26.COV2.S vaccination and SARS-CoV-2 variants. Assay: immunoSEQ multiplex PCR; the TCRdb copy retains only in-frame clones and omits some. The table records roughly 320,000 clones, around 90% of them present only once. Stated treatment: 19 received Ad26.COV2.S at low or high dose, single or two shots; about 5 received placebo; per-sample allocation not given. Samples came from day 63 after the first vaccine or placebo injection. Sequencing was performed on peripheral blood, taken in a trial of Ad26.COV2.S vaccine versus placebo. Receptor source: a person between 18 and 65 years old who received the Ad26.COV2.S COVID-19 vaccine or a placebo.

DNA for the CDR3: TGTGCCAGCAGCCGATATTCCCGACAGGTCACTAGCACAGATACGCAGTATTTT. Its translation is CASSRYSRQVTSTDTQYF. J is TRBJ2-3 and V is TRBV5-6; tentative D call: TRBD1 (6 bases). Trimming shortened V by 4 bases and J by 0 bases, and 21 bases separated the two germline ends. The CDR3 runs to 18 residues. CDR1 and CDR2 from the germline V gene are SGHDT and YYEEEE.

The V gene is TRBV5-6, the J gene TRBJ2-5; D is perhaps TRBD1 (5 bases). The ends were cut back, 1 base at V and 4 bases at J, with 8 bases in the middle. Germline CDR1 reads SGHDT; CDR2 reads YYEEEE. This CDR3 spans 13 amino acids. As DNA, the CDR3 is TGTGCCAGCAGCTTGAAGGGGATAGAGACCCAGTACTTC. Its protein is CASSLKGIETQYF.

The chain uses TRBV7-2 and TRBJ2-1; the D gene is possibly TRBD1 (6 bases). Germline V gene sequence: CDR1 SGHTA, CDR2 FQGNSA. The CDR3 consists of 18 residues. V was pared by 5 bases and J by 3 bases, with 23 bases between. CDR3 sequence: CASSPRKNAGAYYNEQFF. The CDR3 coding sequence is TGTGCCAGCAGCCCCAGAAAAAACGCAGGGGCATACTACAATGAGCAGTTCTTC.

In the case of this clone: An end of the junction does not agree with germline; a read error may underlie this. This chain links TRBV2 with TRBJ1-5; D unclear. Germline V lookup: CDR1 SNHLY, CDR2 FYNNEI. The CDR3 has 15 residues. CDR3 amino acids: CASSESWNSYQPQHF. CDR3 nucleotide sequence: TGTGCCAGCAGTGAATCCTGGAATAGCTATCAGCCCCAGCATTTT.

The chain uses TRBV6-5 and TRBJ1-5; no firm D call. Germline V gives CDR1 MNHEY, CDR2 SVGAGI. The CDR3 contains 15 residues. V was clipped by 6 bases and J by 2 bases, with 14 bases between them. In DNA form, the CDR3 reads TGTGCCAGCAGGAGAGACTATCGGGGCAATCAGCCCCAGCATTTT. It translates to CASRRDYRGNQPQHF.

This clone was counted between two and nine times. The J gene is TRBJ1-5, the V gene TRBV7-9; D remains unclear. Germline assignment: CDR1 SEHNR and CDR2 FQNEAQ (reference sequence). The CDR3 runs to 15 residues. The V and J ends lost 3 bases and 4 bases respectively, with 13 bases between them. In DNA, the CDR3 is TGTGCCAGCAGCTTGAGCCGGGGAACAAATCAGCCCCAGCATTTT. This translates into CASSLSRGTNQPQHF.

V is TRBV12-5 and J is TRBJ1-3; a weak D match, TRBD1 (6 bases). Trimming removed 2 bases at V and 7 bases at J, with 12 bases between. The CDR3 is made up of 14 amino acids. Germline CDR1 is LGHNT and CDR2 is FRNRAP. CDR3 loop: CASGLLEGDNTIYF. The DNA of the CDR3 is TGTGCTAGTGGTTTGTTAGAGGGGGATAACACCATATATTTT.

Of note for this clone: Other DNA sequences in this sample translate to the same CDR3. The genes are TRBV12-3 or TRBV12-4 and TRBJ1-2; D is ambiguous. V shed 3 bases and J shed 4 bases, with 9 bases lying between them. The CDR3 runs to 13 residues. CDR3 sequence: CASSLRGGYGYTF. The CDR3 nucleotides are TGTGCCAGCAGTTTGAGAGGCGGCTATGGCTACACCTTC.

This chain joins TRBV7-2 and TRBJ1-1; D is unresolved. From germline, CDR1 is SGHTA and CDR2 FQGNSA. The V gene lost 3 bases and the J gene lost 3 bases, with 5 bases spanning the gap. This CDR3 has 12 amino acids. The CDR3 DNA reads TGTGCCAGCAGCTTTAGCTACACTGAAGCTTTCTTT. The encoded protein is CASSFSYTEAFF.

The chain joins TRBV4-1 to TRBJ1-2; TRBD1 agrees at 8 bases. V shed 2 bases, J shed 4 bases, and the junction held 9 bases outside the gene matches. The CDR3 is 16 residues long. Germline V gene lookup returns CDR1 MGHRA and CDR2 YSYEKL. The CDR3 spells CASSQHPMDRAYGYTF. CDR3 DNA: TGCGCCAGCAGCCAACACCCAATGGACAGGGCCTATGGCTACACCTTC.

The J gene is TRBJ1-5, the V gene TRBV4-1; no clear D. Trimming took off 3 bases at V and 0 bases at J, with 12 bases between the two ends. The CDR3 consists of 16 residues. Germline CDR1 reads MGHRA; CDR2 reads YSYEKL. The CDR3 nucleotides are TGCGCCAGCAGCCATTCAGCTACCTATAGCAATCAGCCCCAGCATTTT. This translates into CASSHSATYSNQPQHF.

The V gene is TRBV3-1 (or the pseudogene TRBV3-2), the J gene TRBJ2-5; TRBD2 matches 8 bases. Losses at the gene ends were 0 bases for V and 5 bases for J; bases not matched to a gene: 8. Germline V CDR1 and CDR2: LGHDT, YNNKEL (reference sequence). The CDR3 totals 16 residues. CDR3 coding DNA: TGTGCCAGCAGCCAAGATCGTCTTAGCGGGGTGGAGACCCAGTACTTC. This codes for CASSQDRLSGVETQYF.

The rearrangement links TRBV7-2 to TRBJ1-3, with D unclear. V lost 8 bases and J lost 0, with 11 bases in between. The CDR3 loop spans 14 amino acids. From germline, CDR1 is SGHTA and CDR2 FQGNSA. This chain's CDR3 is CASVRSFSGNTIYF. In DNA, the CDR3 is TGTGCCAGCGTCCGGAGTTTCTCTGGAAACACCATATATTTT.

The genes are TRBV4-2 and TRBJ1-2, with unresolved D. This CDR3 has 15 amino acids. Looked up from germline, CDR1 is LGHNA and CDR2 is YNFKEQ. V lost 3 bases and J lost 3, with 14 bases in between. In nucleotides, the CDR3 is TGTGCCAGCAGCCAGGACCTACAGATTGACTATGGCTACACCTTC. Translated, it gives CASSQDLQIDYGYTF.

The rearrangement joins TRBV6-5 to TRBJ1-3, with 8 bases aligning to TRBD1. CDR3 length equals 14 residues. V was pared by 5 bases and J by 2 bases, with 2 bases of the junction left unmatched. Germline CDR1 MNHEY, CDR2 SVGAGI. CDR3 amino acids: CASSPDRAGNTIYF. CDR3 in DNA: TGTGCCAGCAGTCCGGACAGGGCTGGAAACACCATATATTTT.

This sequence joins TRBV7-9 and TRBJ2-7; perhaps D is TRBD1 or TRBD2 (5 bases each). CDR1 and CDR2 (germline): SEHNR, FQNEAQ (reference sequence). Between the trimmed V and J ends, which lost 5 bases and 3 bases, there was a span of 20 bases. The CDR3 has 16 residues. The CDR3 DNA follows: TGTGCCAGCAGCCCCACGGGGCAGGGCAGGCACTACGAGCAGTACTTC. Amino acid sequence: CASSPTGQGRHYEQYF.

The chain carries TRBV4-2 and TRBJ2-7, with 7 bases identical to TRBD1. Germline V gene sequence: CDR1 LGHNA, CDR2 YNFKEQ. This CDR3 has 14 residues. The V and J ends lost 2 bases and 2 bases, in that order; junction bases with no gene match: 3. CDR3 bases: TGTGCCAGCAGCCAACCGACAGGGACCTACGAGCAGTACTTC. Translating it yields CASSQPTGTYEQYF.

Here the CDR3 reads CASSLVGQINYGYTF. As DNA, the CDR3 is TGTGCCAGCAGCTTAGTTGGGCAGATCAACTATGGCTACACCTTC. The chain is built from TRBV7-2 and TRBJ1-2, with D uncertain. The CDR3 length is 15 residues. V lost 1 base, J lost 2 bases, and 11 bases lay in between. Looked up from germline, CDR1 is SGHTA and CDR2 is FQGNSA.

The chain carries TRBV5-1 and TRBJ2-7, with D hard to call. V lost 4 bases and J lost 6, with 14 bases in between. CDR1 and CDR2 from the germline V gene are SGHRS and YFSETQ. The CDR3 is 13 amino acids. CDR3 DNA sequence: TGCGCCAGCAGCATAAGCTGGACGATCGAGCAGTACTTC. Translated, it gives CASSISWTIEQYF.

Only one count was recorded for this clone. The chain combines TRBV12-3 or TRBV12-4 with TRBJ1-1; the D is unclear. Trimming shortened V by 2 bases and J by 4 bases, and 5 bases separated the two germline ends. The CDR3 sequence is 12 residues long. This CDR3 is CASSLPGTEAFF. The DNA of the CDR3 is TGTGCCAGCAGTTTACCGGGCACTGAAGCTTTCTTT.

The chain joins TRBV6-5 to TRBJ2-5; possible D gene TRBD1, 6 bases. This CDR3 contains 13 residues. The germline V and J ends were trimmed by 5 bases and 5 bases, with 12 bases remaining between them. Germline V gene lookup returns CDR1 MNHEY and CDR2 SVGAGI. As DNA, the CDR3 is TGTGCCAGCAGTACGACAGGTGCGGAGACCCAGTACTTC. Its translation is CASSTTGAETQYF.

The V call is TRBV11-2, the J call TRBJ2-7; 11 bases line up with TRBD1. CDR3 length: 14 amino acids. Germline assignment: CDR1 SGHAT and CDR2 FQNNGV. The V segment lost 5 bases and the J segment 6 bases; nucleotides outside the gene matches: 6. The CDR3 protein is CASSNRDRGGEQYF. The CDR3 DNA reads TGTGCCAGCAGCAACCGGGACAGGGGGGGCGAGCAGTACTTC.

The chain is built from TRBV6-5 and TRBJ2-3; D uncertain. The CDR3 consists of 13 residues. The germline V gene encodes CDR1 MNHEY and CDR2 SVGAGI. Between the trimmed V and J ends, which lost 4 bases and 1 base, there was a span of 6 bases. The CDR3 region has the DNA TGTGCCAGCAGTTCAACAGGCACAGATACGCAGTATTTT. This gives the protein CASSSTGTDTQYF.

About this clone itself: The identical CDR3 is also encoded by other nucleotide sequences in the sample. The gene calls are TRBV7-9 and TRBJ1-1, with D maybe TRBD1 (5 bases). The V end was cut by 2 bases, the J end by 3 bases, with 10 bases between. The CDR3 has 14 residues. In germline, CDR1 is SEHNR, CDR2 FQNEAQ (reference sequence). DNA for the CDR3: TGTGCCAGCAGCTTAAGTTTGGGGGACACTGAAGCTTTCTTT. This translates into CASSLSLGDTEAFF.

This chain links TRBV4-1 with TRBJ2-3; TRBD2 matches at 9 bases. This CDR3 is 16 amino acids long. Germline-derived CDR1 and CDR2 are MGHRA and YSYEKL. J lost 2 bases, V lost 4 bases, and 7 bases had no gene match. The CDR3 is CASSPWTSATTDTQYF. The CDR3 region has the DNA TGCGCCAGCAGCCCTTGGACTAGCGCCACCACAGATACGCAGTATTTT.

This chain connects TRBV6-2 or TRBV6-3 to TRBJ1-5; TRBD1 matches 8 bases. Germline CDR1 reads MNHEY; CDR2 reads SVGEGT. Germline trimming cut 2 bases from V and 7 bases from J; bases unmatched to any gene: 7. The CDR3 runs 15 residues. The CDR3 is CASSYGRGLEQPQHF. CDR3 sequence (DNA): TGTGCCAGCAGTTACGGCAGGGGGCTCGAGCAGCCCCAGCATTTT.

This rearrangement joins TRBV2 to TRBJ2-2, with 8 bases identical to TRBD1. V shed 0 bases and J 0 bases; nucleotides not matched to a gene: 6. This CDR3 has 18 amino acids. Germline assignment: CDR1 SNHLY and CDR2 FYNNEI. CDR3 residues: CASSEAGQVNSNTGELFF. CDR3 nucleotides: TGTGCCAGCAGTGAAGCGGGACAGGTGAATTCGAACACCGGGGAGCTGTTTTTT.

This chain joins TRBV6-6 and TRBJ1-1; 7 bases line up with TRBD1. The length of the CDR3 is 14 residues. J was trimmed by 0 bases and V by 6 bases; bases with no gene match: 4. From germline, CDR1 is MNHNY and CDR2 SVGAGI (reference sequence). The CDR3 DNA follows: TGTGCCAGCAGAGACAGGGTGATGAACACTGAAGCTTTCTTT. It is translated as CASRDRVMNTEAFF.